This TCR beta chain came from a study of response to subunit inactivated influenza vaccine. General observations from the study: Only a handful of new T cells, the authors suggested, are recruited with each seasonal influenza vaccination.

MiXCR was run by TCRdb on the RT-PCR reads, yielding one entry per CDR3 protein. The table has about 780,000 distinct CDR3 sequences, approximately 17% seen once. The CDR3 runs to 16 residues. From germline, CDR1 is LGHNA and CDR2 YNFKEQ. Trimming cost V 4 bases and J 3 bases; bases outside gene matches: 8. To note about this clonotype: Its antigen is not identified.

The material was PBMCs from blood, obtained 4 to 6 days after vaccination. The chain has TRBV4-2 and TRBJ2-1; 8 bases are a match to TRBD1. The TCR sequence derives from a man over 45 who received an inactivated influenza vaccine. CDR3 coding DNA: TGTGCCAGCAGCCCGCAGGGGGCGAGGATCTACAATGAGCAGTTCTTC. Its protein product is CASSPQGARIYNEQFF.